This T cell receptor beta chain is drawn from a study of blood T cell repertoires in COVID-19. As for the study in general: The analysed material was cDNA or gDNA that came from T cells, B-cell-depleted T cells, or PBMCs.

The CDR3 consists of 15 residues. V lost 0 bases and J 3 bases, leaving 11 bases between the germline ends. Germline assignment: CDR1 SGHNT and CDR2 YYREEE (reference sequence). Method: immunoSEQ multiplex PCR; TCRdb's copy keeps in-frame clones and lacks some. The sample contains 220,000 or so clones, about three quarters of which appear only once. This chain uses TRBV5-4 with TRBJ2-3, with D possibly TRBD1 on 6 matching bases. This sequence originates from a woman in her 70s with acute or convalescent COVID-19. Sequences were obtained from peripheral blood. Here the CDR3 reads CASSLDRVGTDTQYF. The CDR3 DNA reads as TGTGCCAGCAGCTTGGACAGGGTAGGGACAGATACGCAGTATTTT. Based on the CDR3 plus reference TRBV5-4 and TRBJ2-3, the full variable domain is ETGVTQSPTHLIKTRGQQVTLRCSSQSGHNTVSWYQQALGQGPQFIFQYYREEENGRGNFPPRFSGLQFPNYSSELNVNALELDDSALYLCASSLDRVGTDTQYFGPGTRLTVL.